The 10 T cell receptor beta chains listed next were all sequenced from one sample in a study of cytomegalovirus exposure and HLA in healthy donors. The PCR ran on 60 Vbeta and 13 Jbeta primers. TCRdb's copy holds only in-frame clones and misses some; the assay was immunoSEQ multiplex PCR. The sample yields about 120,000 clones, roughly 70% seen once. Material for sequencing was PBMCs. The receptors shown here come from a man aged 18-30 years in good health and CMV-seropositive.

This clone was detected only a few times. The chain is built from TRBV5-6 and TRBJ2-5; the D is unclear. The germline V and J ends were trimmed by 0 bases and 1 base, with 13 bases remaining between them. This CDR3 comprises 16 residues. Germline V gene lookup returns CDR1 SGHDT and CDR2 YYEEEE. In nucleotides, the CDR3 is TGTGCCAGCAGCTTGGCTGGTGGCCCTGGCCAAGAGACCCAGTACTTC. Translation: CASSLAGGPGQETQYF.

CDR3 nucleotide sequence: TGTGCCAGGACAGGGGGCGACGCAGATACGCAGTATTTT. Residues: CARTGGDADTQYF. The V gene is TRBV6-5, the J gene TRBJ2-3; the match to TRBD1 covers 10 bases. Germline-derived CDR1 and CDR2 are MNHEY and SVGAGI. The CDR3 has 13 residues. With V trimmed by 9 bases and J by 4 bases, 4 bases remained unmatched.

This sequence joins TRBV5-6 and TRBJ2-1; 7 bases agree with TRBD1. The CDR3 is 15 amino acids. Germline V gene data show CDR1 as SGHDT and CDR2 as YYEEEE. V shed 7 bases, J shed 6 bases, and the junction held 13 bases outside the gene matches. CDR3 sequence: CASYLREGATNEQFF. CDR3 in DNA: TGTGCCAGCTATCTTCGAGAGGGGGCAACCAATGAGCAGTTCTTC.

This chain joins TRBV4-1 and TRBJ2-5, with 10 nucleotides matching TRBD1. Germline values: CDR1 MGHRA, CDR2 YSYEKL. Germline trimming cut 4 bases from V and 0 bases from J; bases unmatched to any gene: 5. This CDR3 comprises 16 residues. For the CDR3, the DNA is TGCGCCAGCAGCCCCTCGGGACAGGGGAACCAAGAGACCCAGTACTTC. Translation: CASSPSGQGNQETQYF.

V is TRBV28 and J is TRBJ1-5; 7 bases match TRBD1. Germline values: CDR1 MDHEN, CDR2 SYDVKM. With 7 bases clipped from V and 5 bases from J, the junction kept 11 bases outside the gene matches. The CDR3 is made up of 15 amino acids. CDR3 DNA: TGTGCCAGCAATCGGCCGACAGGGCTCTATCAGCCCCAGCATTTT. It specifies CASNRPTGLYQPQHF.

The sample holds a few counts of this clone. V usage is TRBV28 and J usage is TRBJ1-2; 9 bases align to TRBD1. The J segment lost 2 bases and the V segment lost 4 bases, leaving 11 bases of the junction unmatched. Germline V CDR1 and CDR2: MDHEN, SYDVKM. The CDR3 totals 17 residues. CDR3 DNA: TGTGCCAGCAGTTCACCGACCGGACAGGGGAAAAACTATGGCTACACCTTC. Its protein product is CASSSPTGQGKNYGYTF.

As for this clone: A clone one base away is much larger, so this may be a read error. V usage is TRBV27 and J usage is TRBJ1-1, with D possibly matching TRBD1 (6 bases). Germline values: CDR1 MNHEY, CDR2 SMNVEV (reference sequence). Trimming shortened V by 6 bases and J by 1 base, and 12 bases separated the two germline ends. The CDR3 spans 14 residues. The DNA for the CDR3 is TGTGCCAGCAGCCCCTGGGGGCCGAACACTGAAGCTTTCTTT. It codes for CASSPWGPNTEAFF.

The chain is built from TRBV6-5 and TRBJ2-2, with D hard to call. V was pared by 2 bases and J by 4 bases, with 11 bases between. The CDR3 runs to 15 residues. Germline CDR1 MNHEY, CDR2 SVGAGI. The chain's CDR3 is CASSYPQGVTGELFF. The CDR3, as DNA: TGTGCCAGCAGTTACCCCCAAGGAGTCACCGGGGAGCTGTTTTTT.

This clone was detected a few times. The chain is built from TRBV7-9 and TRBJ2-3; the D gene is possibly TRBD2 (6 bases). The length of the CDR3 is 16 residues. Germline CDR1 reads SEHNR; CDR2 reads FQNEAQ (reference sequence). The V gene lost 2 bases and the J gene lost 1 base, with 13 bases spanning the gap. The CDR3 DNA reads TGTGCCAGCAGCTTATTAATTGAGCGGGGCACAGATACGCAGTATTTT. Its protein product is CASSLLIERGTDTQYF.

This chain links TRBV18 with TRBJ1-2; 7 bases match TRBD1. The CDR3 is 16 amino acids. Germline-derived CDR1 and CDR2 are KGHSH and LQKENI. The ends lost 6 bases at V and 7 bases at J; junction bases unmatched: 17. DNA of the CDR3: TGTGCCAGCTCGCATAAAGACAGGGACTTGGCTTCTGGCTACACCTTC. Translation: CASSHKDRDLASGYTF.